This T cell receptor (beta chain) was recovered during a study of blood T cell repertoires in COVID-19. In the study overall: Collection of acute and convalescent COVID-19 samples took place in the United States, Italy and Spain. PBMCs, B-cell-depleted T cells, or T cells provided the cDNA or gDNA that made up the material.

Measured with immunoSEQ multiplex PCR; TCRdb has only the in-frame clones, and not every one. The sample lists under 250,000 clones, 65% to 85% occurring once. Germline V gene data show CDR1 as SQVTM and CDR2 as ANQGSEA. Trimming took off 5 bases at V and 8 bases at J, with 15 bases between the two ends. This CDR3 is built from 13 residues. The source of this sequence is a human donor in a cohort sampled during active COVID-19. Sequencing was performed on peripheral blood. V and J are TRBV29-1 and TRBJ1-4; the D is unclear. CDR3 DNA sequence: TGCAGCGTTAACGGAGGTGGCGGAGAAAAACTGTTTTTT. Protein sequence: CSVNGGGGEKLFF.